This T cell receptor (beta chain) was obtained from a study of a mutant IDH1 vaccine in newly diagnosed glioma. Turning to the study itself: Averaging about 37 years of age, treated patients were approximately 60% male and approximately 38% female. Most patients had radiochemotherapy with temozolomide before enrollment; others had one alone.

Sequencing used immunoSEQ multiplex PCR; TCRdb keeps in-frame clones, though not all of them. Of tens of thousands of clones in the sample, 60% to 85% were seen once. Sample time point: baseline, week 1 (first vaccination visit). As for treatment: pre-vaccination baseline after standard-of-care therapy. Broader study findings: Pseudoprogression apparently tracked independently of changes in top peripheral T cell clonotypes. Vaccine-induced immune responses occurred in roughly 93% of patients.

In its sample, this clone was seen once. Its antigen is not identified. V was shortened by 8 bases and J by 2 bases, with 13 bases between the two germline ends. CDR1 ENHRY and CDR2 SYGVKD come from the germline V gene. This CDR3 comprises 13 residues. This TCR was recovered from a woman aged 40 to 50 with glioma. The V gene is TRBV10-3, the J gene TRBJ2-7, with D possibly TRBD2 on 5 matching bases. Specimen: PBMCs, collected from a glioma patient treated with radiotherapy, temozolomide or both. The CDR3 sequence is CAIQAVDAYEQYF. The CDR3 DNA reads as TGTGCCATCCAAGCGGTGGACGCCTACGAGCAGTACTTC.